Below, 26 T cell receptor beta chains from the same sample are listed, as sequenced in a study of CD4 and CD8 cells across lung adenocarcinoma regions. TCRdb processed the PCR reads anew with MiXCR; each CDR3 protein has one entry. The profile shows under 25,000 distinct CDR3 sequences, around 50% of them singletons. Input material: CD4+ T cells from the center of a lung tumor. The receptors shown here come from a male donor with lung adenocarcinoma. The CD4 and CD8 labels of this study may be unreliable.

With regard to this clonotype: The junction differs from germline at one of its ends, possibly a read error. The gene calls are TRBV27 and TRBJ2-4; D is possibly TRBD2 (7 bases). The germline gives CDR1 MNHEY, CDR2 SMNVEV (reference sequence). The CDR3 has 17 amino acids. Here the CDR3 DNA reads TGTGCCAGCGGAGCGGGGCTCGGGGGCCGAGCCAAAAACATCCAGTACTTC. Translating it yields CASGAGLGGRAKNIQYF.

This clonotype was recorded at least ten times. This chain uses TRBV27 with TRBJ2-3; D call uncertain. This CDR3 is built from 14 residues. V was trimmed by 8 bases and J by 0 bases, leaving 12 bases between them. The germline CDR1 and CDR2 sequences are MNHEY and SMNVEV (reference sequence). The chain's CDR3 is CASGSETSTDTQYF. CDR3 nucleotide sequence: TGTGCCAGCGGATCCGAGACTAGCACAGATACGCAGTATTTT.

CDR3 sequence: CASRPTGTGGYTF. CDR3 nucleotide sequence: TGTGCCAGCAGACCTACAGGAACGGGTGGCTACACCTTC. The chain uses TRBV7-9 and TRBJ1-2; a weak D match, TRBD1 (5 bases). CDR1 is SEHNR and CDR2 is FQNEAQ in the germline V gene (reference sequence). V was shortened by 6 bases and J by 7 bases, with 15 bases between the two germline ends. The CDR3 is 13 amino acids.

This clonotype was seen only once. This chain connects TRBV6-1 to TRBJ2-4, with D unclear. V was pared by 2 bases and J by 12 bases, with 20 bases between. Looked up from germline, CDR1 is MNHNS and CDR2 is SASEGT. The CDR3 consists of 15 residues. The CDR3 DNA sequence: TGTGCCAGCAGTGAAATGGGTCGCGAGCGAGACACTCAGTACTTC. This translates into CASSEMGRERDTQYF.

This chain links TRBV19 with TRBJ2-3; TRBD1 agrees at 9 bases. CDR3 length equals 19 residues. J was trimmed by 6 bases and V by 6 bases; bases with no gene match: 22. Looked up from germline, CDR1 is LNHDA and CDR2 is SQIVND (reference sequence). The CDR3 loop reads CASRSAPGQGEDSRDTQYF. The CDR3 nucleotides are TGTGCCAGTAGGTCCGCCCCGGGACAGGGTGAAGATTCTAGGGATACGCAGTATTTT. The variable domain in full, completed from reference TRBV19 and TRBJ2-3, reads DGGITQSPKYLFRKEGQNVTLSCEQNLNHDAMYWYRQDPGQGLRLIYYSQIVNDFQKGDIAEGYSVSREKKESFPLTVTSAQKNPTAFYLCASRSAPGQGEDSRDTQYFGPGTRLTVL.

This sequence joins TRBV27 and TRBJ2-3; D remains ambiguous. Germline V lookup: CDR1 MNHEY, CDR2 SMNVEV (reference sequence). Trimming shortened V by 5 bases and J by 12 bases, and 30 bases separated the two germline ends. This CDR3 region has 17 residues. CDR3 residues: CASSPGRLACGQETQYF. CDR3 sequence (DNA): TGTGCCAGCAGTCCTGGCCGACTGGCCTGTGGGCAAGAGACCCAGTATTTT.

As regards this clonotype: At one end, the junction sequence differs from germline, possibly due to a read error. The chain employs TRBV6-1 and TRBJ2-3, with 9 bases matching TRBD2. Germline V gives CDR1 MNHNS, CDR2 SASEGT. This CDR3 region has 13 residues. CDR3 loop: CASSRGREGPMYF. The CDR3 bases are TGTGCCAGCAGCCGGGGGCGGGAGGGCCCTATGTACTTT.

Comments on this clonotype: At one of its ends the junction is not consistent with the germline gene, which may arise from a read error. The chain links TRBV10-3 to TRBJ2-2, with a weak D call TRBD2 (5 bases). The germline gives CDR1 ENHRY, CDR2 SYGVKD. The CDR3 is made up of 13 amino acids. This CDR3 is CAKGCATTGEQFF. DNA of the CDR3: TGTGCCAAGGGCTGTGCGACCACCGGGGAGCAGTTTTTT.

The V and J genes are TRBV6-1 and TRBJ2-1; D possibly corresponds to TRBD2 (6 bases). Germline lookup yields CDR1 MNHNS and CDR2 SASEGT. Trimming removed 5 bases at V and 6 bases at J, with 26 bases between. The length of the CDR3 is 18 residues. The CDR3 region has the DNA TGTGCCAGCAGTCCCCGGTTGGGGGGTGTCCTTGTTATCAATGAGCAGTTCTTC. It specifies CASSPRLGGVLVINEQFF.

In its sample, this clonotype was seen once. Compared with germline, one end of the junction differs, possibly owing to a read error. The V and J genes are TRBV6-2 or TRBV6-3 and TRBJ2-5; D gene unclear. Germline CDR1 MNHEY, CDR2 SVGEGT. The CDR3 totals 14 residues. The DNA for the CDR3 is TGTGCCAGCAGTTCCGTCTTGGGCCCAGAGACGCAGTACTTC. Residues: CASSSVLGPETQYF.

The CDR3: CASRGWTSGSSYEQYF. Here the CDR3 DNA reads TGTGCCAGCAGGGGTTGGACTAGCGGGAGCTCCTACGAGCAGTACTTC. The chain joins TRBV6-1 to TRBJ2-7; 13 bases fit TRBD2. This CDR3 region has 16 residues. Germline assignment: CDR1 MNHNS and CDR2 SASEGT. Trimming took 6 bases from V and 0 from J; bases not matched to a gene: 5.

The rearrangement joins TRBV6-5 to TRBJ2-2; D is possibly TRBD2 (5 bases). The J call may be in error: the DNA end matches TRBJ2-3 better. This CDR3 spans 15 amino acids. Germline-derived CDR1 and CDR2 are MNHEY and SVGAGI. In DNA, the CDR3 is TGTGCCAGCAGACTCCAGTCTGTAATCCCCGGGAAGCAGTATTTT. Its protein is CASRLQSVIPGKQYF.

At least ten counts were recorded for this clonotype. The CDR3 nucleotides are TGTGCCAGCGGCGAGGGTCCGGCTAATGAAAAACTGTTTTTT. As protein: CASGEGPANEKLFF. V gene TRBV6-1 combines with J gene TRBJ1-4, with no clear D. V was pared by 8 bases and J by 3 bases, with 13 bases between. Germline assignment: CDR1 MNHNS and CDR2 SASEGT. The length of the CDR3 is 14 residues.

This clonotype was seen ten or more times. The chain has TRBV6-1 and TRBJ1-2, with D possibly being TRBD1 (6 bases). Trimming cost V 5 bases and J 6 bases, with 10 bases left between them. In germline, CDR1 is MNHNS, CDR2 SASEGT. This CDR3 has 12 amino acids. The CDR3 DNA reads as TGTGCCAGCAGTCCACAGGGCCATGGCTACACCTTC. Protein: CASSPQGHGYTF.

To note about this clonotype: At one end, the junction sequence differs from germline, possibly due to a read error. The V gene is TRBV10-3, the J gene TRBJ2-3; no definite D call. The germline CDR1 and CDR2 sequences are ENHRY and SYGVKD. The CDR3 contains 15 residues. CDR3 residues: CALGLEAVNTETQYF. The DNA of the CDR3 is TGTGCCCTGGGCCTCGAGGCTGTGAACACAGAGACGCAGTATTTT.

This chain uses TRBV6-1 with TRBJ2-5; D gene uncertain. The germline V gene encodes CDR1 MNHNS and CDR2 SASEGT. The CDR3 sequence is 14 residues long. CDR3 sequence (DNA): TGTGCGGGCCGTGGATCCCTTGCCCCAGATACCCAGTACTTC. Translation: CAGRGSLAPDTQYF.

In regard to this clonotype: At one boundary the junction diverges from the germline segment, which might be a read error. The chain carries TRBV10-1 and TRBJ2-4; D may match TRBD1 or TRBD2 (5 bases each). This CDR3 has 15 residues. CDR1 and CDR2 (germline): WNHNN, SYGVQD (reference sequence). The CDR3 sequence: CASSEEGRAKNMQYF. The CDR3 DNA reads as TGCGCCAGCAGTGAGGAGGGGCGAGCCAAAAACATGCAGTATTTC.

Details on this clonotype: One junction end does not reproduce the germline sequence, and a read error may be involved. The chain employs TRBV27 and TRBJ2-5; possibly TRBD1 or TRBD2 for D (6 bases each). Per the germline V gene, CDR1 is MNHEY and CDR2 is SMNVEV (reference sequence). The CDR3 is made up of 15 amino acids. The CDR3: CAAGLGGRGQETQYF. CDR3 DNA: TGTGCCGCGGGGTTAGGGGGACGGGGGCAGGAGACCCAGTATTTC.

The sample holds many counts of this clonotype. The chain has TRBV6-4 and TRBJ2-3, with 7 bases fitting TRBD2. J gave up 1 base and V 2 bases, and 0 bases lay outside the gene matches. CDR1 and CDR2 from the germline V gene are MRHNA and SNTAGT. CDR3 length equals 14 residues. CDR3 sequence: CASSDGLGTDTQYF. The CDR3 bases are TGTGCCAGCAGTGACGGACTAGGCACAGATACGCAGTATTTT.

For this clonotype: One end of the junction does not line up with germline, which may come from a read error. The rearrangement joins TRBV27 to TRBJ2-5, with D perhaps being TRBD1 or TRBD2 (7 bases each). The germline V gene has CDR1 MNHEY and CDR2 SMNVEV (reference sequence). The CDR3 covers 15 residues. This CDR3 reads CAGGLGGRSQDTQYF. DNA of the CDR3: TGTGCCGGCGGACTAGGGGGCCGTTCCCAAGATACGCAGTATTTC.

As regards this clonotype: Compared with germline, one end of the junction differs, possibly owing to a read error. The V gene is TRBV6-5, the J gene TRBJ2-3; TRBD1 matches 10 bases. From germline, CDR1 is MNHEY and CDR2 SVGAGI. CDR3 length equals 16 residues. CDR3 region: CASSYQGQGYTETQYF. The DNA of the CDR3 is TGTGCCAGCAGTTATCAGGGACAGGGGTACACAGAGACGCAGTATTTT.

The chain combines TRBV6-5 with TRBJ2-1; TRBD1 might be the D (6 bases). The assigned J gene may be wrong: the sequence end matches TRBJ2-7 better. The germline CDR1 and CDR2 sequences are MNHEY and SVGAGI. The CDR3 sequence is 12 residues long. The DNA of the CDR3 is TGTGCCAGCAGTTCTTCAGGGGACGAGCAGTACTTC. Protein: CASSSSGDEQYF.

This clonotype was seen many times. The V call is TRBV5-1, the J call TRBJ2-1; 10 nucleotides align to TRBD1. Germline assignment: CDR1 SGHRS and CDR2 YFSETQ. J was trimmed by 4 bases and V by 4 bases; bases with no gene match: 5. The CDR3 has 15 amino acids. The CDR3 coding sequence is TGCGCCAGCAGCCACGGGGACAGGGGATACAATGAGCAGTTCTTC. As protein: CASSHGDRGYNEQFF.

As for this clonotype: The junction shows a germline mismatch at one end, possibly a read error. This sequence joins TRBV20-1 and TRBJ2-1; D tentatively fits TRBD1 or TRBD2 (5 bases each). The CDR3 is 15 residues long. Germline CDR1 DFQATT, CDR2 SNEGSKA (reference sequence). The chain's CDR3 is CSATSPGLDYNKQYF. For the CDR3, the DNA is TGCAGTGCCACCTCCCCGGGGCTAGATTACAATAAGCAGTACTTT.

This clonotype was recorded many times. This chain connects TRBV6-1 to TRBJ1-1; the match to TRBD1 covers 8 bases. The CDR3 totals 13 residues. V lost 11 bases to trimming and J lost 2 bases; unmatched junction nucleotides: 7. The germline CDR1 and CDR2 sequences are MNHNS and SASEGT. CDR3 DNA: TGTGCCTGCCGGGACAGGTTAAACACTGAAGCTTTCTTT. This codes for CACRDRLNTEAFF.

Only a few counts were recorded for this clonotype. Here the CDR3 DNA reads TGTGCCACCAGCAGAGATCGAGGGTTGAGCATTCAGTACTTC. Translated: CATSRDRGLSIQYF. The genes are TRBV15 and TRBJ2-4, with a weak D call TRBD2 (5 bases). This CDR3 region has 14 residues. The germline CDR1 and CDR2 sequences are LNHNV and YYDKDF (reference sequence). V was cut by 0 bases and J by 9 bases, with 12 bases left in between.